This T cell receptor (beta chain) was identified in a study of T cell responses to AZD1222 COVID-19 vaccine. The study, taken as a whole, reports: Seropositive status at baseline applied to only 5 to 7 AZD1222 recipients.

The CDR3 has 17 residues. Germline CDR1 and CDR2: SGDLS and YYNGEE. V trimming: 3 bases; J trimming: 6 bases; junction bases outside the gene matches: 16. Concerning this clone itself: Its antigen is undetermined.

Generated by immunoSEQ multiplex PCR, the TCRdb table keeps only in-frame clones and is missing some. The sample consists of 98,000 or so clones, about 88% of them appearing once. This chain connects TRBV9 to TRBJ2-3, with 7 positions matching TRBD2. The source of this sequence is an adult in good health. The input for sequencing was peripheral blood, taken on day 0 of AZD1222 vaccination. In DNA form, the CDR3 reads TGTGCCAGCAGCGCCGCGGTAGTGGGGGGGTCTCACGATACGCAGTATTTT. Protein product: CASSAAVVGGSHDTQYF.